Below, 7 T cell receptor beta chains from the same sample are listed, as sequenced in a study of technical replicates of blood from a few donors. Profiled with immunoSEQ multiplex PCR; TCRdb holds only in-frame clones, not every one. The sample yields fewer than 85,000 clones, about 96% seen once. The source material was T cells isolated from PBMCs. All receptors derive from a human donor in good health.

This chain connects TRBV28 to TRBJ1-1, with TRBD1 matching over 10 bases. The V and J ends lost 5 bases and 11 bases, in that order; junction bases with no gene match: 5. The CDR3 loop spans 12 amino acids. Germline V gene sequence: CDR1 MDHEN, CDR2 SYDVKM. The CDR3 DNA reads as TGTGCCAGCAGTCCGGGACAGGGGAAGGCTTTCTTT. Translation gives CASSPGQGKAFF.

The rearrangement links TRBV6-5 to TRBJ1-1; tentatively, D is TRBD1 (5 bases). Germline CDR1 reads MNHEY; CDR2 reads SVGAGI. The germline V and J ends were trimmed by 5 bases and 4 bases, with 11 bases remaining between them. The CDR3 sequence is 13 residues long. The CDR3 DNA reads TGTGCCAGCAGTCAAACAAGGGGCACTGAAGCTTTCTTT. Translation gives CASSQTRGTEAFF.

The V gene is TRBV9, the J gene TRBJ1-1; 8 nucleotides line up with TRBD1. Trimming at V came to 3 bases and at J to 4 bases, leaving 8 bases not matched to a gene. The CDR3 extends over 15 amino acids. Germline-derived CDR1 and CDR2 are SGDLS and YYNGEE. Written as DNA, the CDR3 is TGTGCCAGCAGCGCGTTACAGGGGGTAAGCACTGAAGCTTTCTTT. Amino acid sequence: CASSALQGVSTEAFF.

The chain links TRBV7-8 to TRBJ2-3; 7 bases fit TRBD1. Germline V gives CDR1 SGHVS, CDR2 FQNEAQ. The CDR3 runs 16 residues. After removal of 3 bases from V and 1 base from J, the junction contained 7 bases not matched to a gene. This CDR3 reads CASSFPWTGRTDTQYF. The CDR3, as DNA: TGTGCCAGCAGCTTCCCATGGACAGGACGCACAGATACGCAGTATTTT.

This sequence joins TRBV18 and TRBJ2-1; the match to TRBD2 covers 7 bases. CDR3 length equals 17 residues. The V and J ends lost 3 bases and 4 bases, in that order; junction bases with no gene match: 12. The germline gives CDR1 KGHSH, CDR2 LQKENI. In DNA, the CDR3 is TGTGCCAGCTCACCCCCGCGCGGTAGCGGGCTATACAATGAGCAGTTCTTC. This sequence encodes CASSPPRGSGLYNEQFF.

J is TRBJ2-6 and V is TRBV29-1; tentatively, D is TRBD1 (5 bases). V was cut by 3 bases and J by 0 bases, with 6 bases left in between. CDR1 and CDR2 from the germline V gene are SQVTM and ANQGSEA. The CDR3 sequence is 14 residues long. This CDR3 is CSVDGASGANVLTF. The CDR3 DNA reads as TGCAGCGTTGATGGGGCCTCTGGGGCCAACGTCCTGACTTTC.

V usage is TRBV6-5 and J usage is TRBJ2-7; maybe TRBD1 (6 bases). This CDR3 is 16 amino acids long. Germline V gene lookup returns CDR1 MNHEY and CDR2 SVGAGI. V was trimmed by 0 bases and J by 3 bases, leaving 15 bases between them. The CDR3 region has the DNA TGTGCCAGCAGTTACTCATTTCGGACAGCGGACTACGAGCAGTACTTC. Translating it yields CASSYSFRTADYEQYF.